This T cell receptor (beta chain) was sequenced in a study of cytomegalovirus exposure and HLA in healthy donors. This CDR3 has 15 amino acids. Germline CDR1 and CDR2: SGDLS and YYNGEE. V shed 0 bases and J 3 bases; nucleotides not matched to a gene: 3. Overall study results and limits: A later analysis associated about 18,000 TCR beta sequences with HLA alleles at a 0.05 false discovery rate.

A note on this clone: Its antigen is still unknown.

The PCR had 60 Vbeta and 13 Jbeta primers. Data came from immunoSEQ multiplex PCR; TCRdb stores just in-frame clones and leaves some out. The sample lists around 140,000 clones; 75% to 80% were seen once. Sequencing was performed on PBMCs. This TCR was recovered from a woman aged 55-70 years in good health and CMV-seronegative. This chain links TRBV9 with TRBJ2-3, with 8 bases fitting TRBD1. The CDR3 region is CASSVEGQGTDTQYF. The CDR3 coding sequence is TGTGCCAGCAGCGTAGAAGGACAGGGAACAGATACGCAGTATTTT.